What follows are 10 T cell receptor beta chains derived from one specimen sequenced in a study of cytomegalovirus exposure and HLA in healthy donors. Primers for the PCR totalled 60 Vbeta and 13 Jbeta. Profiling relied on immunoSEQ multiplex PCR, and the TCRdb table lists in-frame clones only, not all of them. Here the sample spans approximately 240,000 clones, approximately 82% being singletons. The sample comprised PBMCs. These receptors all stem from a woman aged 40 to 50 in good health and CMV-seronegative.

V is TRBV19 and J is TRBJ2-2, with 10 bases fitting TRBD1. The germline gives CDR1 LNHDA, CDR2 SQIVND (reference sequence). Trimming at V came to 3 bases and at J to 4 bases, leaving 8 bases not matched to a gene. The CDR3 is 17 residues long. The CDR3 region is CASSIVTGGDGTGELFF. CDR3 bases: TGTGCCAGTAGTATTGTGACAGGGGGCGACGGCACCGGGGAGCTGTTTTTT.

The rearrangement uses TRBV6-1 and TRBJ2-2; tentatively, D is TRBD2 (6 bases). The CDR3 length is 13 residues. Trimming took off 7 bases at V and 4 bases at J, with 10 bases between the two ends. Germline CDR1 and CDR2: MNHNS and SASEGT. CDR3 DNA sequence: TGTGCCAGCAAGGACTATCCCACCGGGGAGCTGTTTTTT. It encodes CASKDYPTGELFF.

This chain's CDR3 is CASNPGYGELFF. CDR3 sequence (DNA): TGTGCCAGCAATCCGGGTTACGGGGAGCTGTTTTTT. The chain carries TRBV2 and TRBJ2-2; D gene ambiguous. The germline gives CDR1 SNHLY, CDR2 FYNNEI. CDR3 length: 12 residues. Between the trimmed V and J ends, which lost 7 bases and 7 bases, there was a span of 10 bases.

The V and J genes are TRBV5-5 and TRBJ2-6, with TRBD1 matching 9 bases. This CDR3 has 17 amino acids. Germline CDR1 and CDR2: SGHKS and YYEKEE (reference sequence). The V gene end was trimmed by 4 bases and the J gene end by 2 bases; junction bases not matched to a gene: 7. CDR3 in amino acids: CASSKQGALPGANVLTF. The CDR3 coding sequence is TGTGCCAGCAGCAAACAGGGGGCGCTTCCTGGGGCCAACGTCCTGACTTTC.

V gene TRBV7-3 combines with J gene TRBJ1-1; D gene ambiguous. V lost 0 bases to trimming and J lost 10 bases, with 12 bases between them. CDR1 is SGHTA and CDR2 is FQGTGA in the germline V gene. This CDR3 is 13 amino acids long. The CDR3 coding sequence is TGTGCCAGCAGCTTAACGTTTGACACCGTAGCTTTCTTT. It is translated as CASSLTFDTVAFF.

V usage is TRBV5-1 and J usage is TRBJ2-7, with TRBD1 identical over 7 bases. CDR1 is SGHRS, CDR2 YFSETQ, per germline. V was pared by 4 bases and J by 6 bases, with 4 bases of the junction left unmatched. The CDR3 has 12 amino acids. In nucleotides, the CDR3 is TGCGCCAGCAGCCATACAGGGGTCGAGCAGTACTTC. It codes for CASSHTGVEQYF.

This sequence joins TRBV21-1 and TRBJ1-1; TRBD1 is the table's D call, not checked against the DNA. TRBV21-1 is classified as a pseudogene. This CDR3 is 14 amino acids long. As DNA, the CDR3 is TGTGCCAGCAGCAAAGGTCACAGGTTCGCTGAAGCTTTCTTT. It is translated as CASSKGHRFAEAFF.

The V gene is TRBV5-1, the J gene TRBJ1-1; D is unclear. Germline V gene data show CDR1 as SGHRS and CDR2 as YFSETQ. With 0 bases removed from V and 6 bases from J, the gap between germline ends came to 9 bases. The CDR3 contains 13 residues. The CDR3: CASSLERVAEAFF. The DNA for the CDR3 is TGCGCCAGCAGCTTGGAGAGGGTGGCTGAAGCTTTCTTT.

Details on this clone: Other DNA sequences from this sample encode an identical CDR3 as well. The chain uses TRBV19 and TRBJ1-1, with D tentatively TRBD1 (6 bases). Germline V gene lookup returns CDR1 LNHDA and CDR2 SQIVND (reference sequence). CDR3 length: 12 amino acids. V lost 6 bases to trimming and J lost 4 bases, with 9 bases between them. The CDR3 region is CASRTGATEAFF. The CDR3 nucleotides are TGTGCCAGTAGGACAGGTGCCACTGAAGCTTTCTTT.

The chain links TRBV18 to TRBJ2-5; D is unclear. CDR1 and CDR2 from the germline V gene are KGHSH and LQKENI. CDR3 size: 16 residues. The V end was cut by 3 bases, the J end by 2 bases, with 16 bases between. Here the CDR3 reads CASSPISGKTQETQYF. In nucleotides, the CDR3 is TGTGCCAGCTCACCCATATCAGGCAAAACACAAGAGACCCAGTACTTC.